This TCR beta chain was sequenced during a study of radiotherapy plus CTLA-4 blockade in lung cancer. The assay was immunoSEQ multiplex PCR, and TCRdb's table has in-frame clones only and misses some. The profile covers about 80,000 clones, with around 81% appearing a single time and under 25% taken by the ten largest. The study treated chemo-refractory metastatic non-small-cell lung cancer patients with focal radiation plus ipilimumab CTLA-4 blockade. The CDR3 length is 20 residues. V shed 0 bases and J 8 bases; nucleotides not matched to a gene: 19. The germline V gene has CDR1 SGDLS and CDR2 YYNGEE.

The input for sequencing was peripheral blood, taken from a patient treated with radiotherapy plus ipilimumab. J is TRBJ1-4 and V is TRBV9; TRBD1 matches 10 bases. The receptor was isolated from a human donor with non-small cell lung cancer whose response to radiotherapy plus ipilimumab could not be evaluated. Some clones in this sample may be carry-over from other donors' samples. In nucleotides, the CDR3 is TGTGCCAGCAGCGTAGGGTCCCCGGACAGGGGGTCAGGGGGTCGGGAAAAACTGTTTTTT. As protein: CASSVGSPDRGSGGREKLFF.